The present TCR beta chain was sequenced within a study of T cells in lung cancer brain metastases. Study results and caveats: DNA fragmentation in FFPE samples may have prevented full retrieval of the infiltrating T cell repertoire. Preoperative corticosteroid effects on brain metastasis T cell infiltration were not controlled.

Either synchronous oligometastatic disease or delayed solitary brain metastasis recurrence led to resection. Turning to this clone: Its antigen is still unknown.

There are 13 residues in the CDR3. Trimming removed 5 bases from V and 3 bases from J, with 10 bases in between. Germline CDR1 is LNHDA and CDR2 is SQIVND (reference sequence). Between about 2.24 and 4.92 ug genomic DNA went in, equal for pairs. The method was immunoSEQ multiplex PCR; TCRdb's version includes in-frame clones alone and lacks a portion of them. The data show roughly 2,300 clones, with around 90% seen just once and around 3.5% held by the top ten. The chain employs TRBV19 and TRBJ1-1; D remains unclear. The sequence was collected from a man aged 70-80 years with non-small cell lung cancer that had spread to the brain. The source material was tumor tissue from a brain metastasis. CDR3 protein: CASSLRLDTEAFF. For the CDR3, the DNA is TGTGCCAGTAGTTTAAGACTGGACACTGAAGCTTTCTTT.